Following are 18 T cell receptor beta chains from one sample sequenced in a study of T cells in Graves' hyperthyroidism and ophthalmopathy. Authors of the study amplified TCR beta CDR3 regions from RNA transcripts. Carried out on the TCR CDR3, a first-round RT-PCR used the HTBI primer set. TCRdb independently ran MiXCR on the multiplex PCR reads; one entry per CDR3 protein. The data show fewer than 650,000 distinct CDR3 sequences, with 35% to 50% seen just once and 35% to 50% held by the top ten. Sequenced sample: peripheral blood or thyroid tissue (not recorded which). Receptors originate from an adult woman with Graves' disease, either hyperthyroidism or ophthalmopathy (not recorded which).

V is TRBV2 and J is TRBJ2-7; D possibly corresponds to TRBD1 (6 bases). The CDR3 runs 14 residues. Trimming took 7 bases from V and 4 from J, leaving 17 bases between them. Germline lookup yields CDR1 SNHLY and CDR2 FYNNEI. CDR3 sequence (DNA): TGTGCCAGCATACCCTTAGGGGGTGGTTACGAGCAGTACTTC. As protein: CASIPLGGGYEQYF.

This clonotype was detected only once. One end of the junction varies from germline; a read error may be responsible. The chain recombines TRBV20-1 with TRBJ1-1; D unclear. This CDR3 spans 12 amino acids. Germline-derived CDR1 and CDR2 are DFQATT and SNEGSKA (reference sequence). CDR3 in DNA: TGCAGTGCTAGCAGGACGAACACTAAAGCTTTCTTT. This codes for CSASRTNTKAFF.

The rearrangement joins TRBV7-2 to TRBJ2-5, with 9 bases aligning to TRBD1. Germline CDR1 and CDR2: SGHTA and FQGNSA. Trimming cost V 5 bases and J 9 bases; bases outside gene matches: 13. The CDR3 runs to 15 residues. The CDR3: CASSVQGAGNQPQYF. The DNA of the CDR3 is TGTGCCAGCAGCGTACAGGGGGCAGGCAATCAGCCCCAGTACTTC.

This chain connects TRBV25-1 to TRBJ1-2; a weak D match, TRBD1 (6 bases). The CDR3 covers 13 residues. V was cut by 1 base and J by 8 bases, with 11 bases left in between. Germline values: CDR1 MGHDK, CDR2 SYGVNS. CDR3 DNA sequence: TGTGCCAGCAGTGAATTGGCAGGGGTAGGCTACACCTTC. This sequence encodes CASSELAGVGYTF.

The chain uses TRBV5-1 and TRBJ1-2; 10 bases agree with TRBD1. This CDR3 contains 16 residues. Germline V lookup: CDR1 SGHRS, CDR2 YFSETQ. V was pared by 4 bases and J by 3 bases, with 9 bases of the junction left unmatched. In DNA form, the CDR3 reads TGCGCCAGCAGCCCGGGACAGGGGCATCTAGACTATGGCTACACCTTC. It yields the protein CASSPGQGHLDYGYTF.

The V call is TRBV7-2, the J call TRBJ2-7; no clear D. From germline, CDR1 is SGHTA and CDR2 FQGNSA. V gave up 9 bases and J gave up 3 bases, with 18 bases separating them. The CDR3 sequence is 14 residues long. The CDR3 here is CASSPLESGYEQYF. The CDR3 nucleotides are TGTGCCAGTAGTCCTCTCGAGTCAGGCTACGAGCAGTACTTC.

This clonotype appeared many times. Here the CDR3 DNA reads TGTGCCAGCAGCGTAGAGGGGGGGCGGAGGAACACTGAAGCTTTCTTT. Translated: CASSVEGGRRNTEAFF. The chain has TRBV9 and TRBJ1-1; a possible D gene is TRBD1 (6 bases). Germline V gives CDR1 SGDLS, CDR2 YYNGEE. The CDR3 consists of 16 residues. Trimming stripped 0 bases from V and 1 base from J, with 13 bases between.

This sequence joins TRBV7-9 and TRBJ1-1; possibly TRBD1 for D (6 bases). Germline lookup yields CDR1 SEHNR and CDR2 FQNEAQ (reference sequence). V lost 8 bases to trimming and J lost 2 bases, with 15 bases between them. This CDR3 contains 14 residues. The CDR3 loop is CASHSGGLNTEAFF. For the CDR3, the DNA is TGTGCCAGCCACTCCGGGGGCCTAAACACTGAAGCTTTCTTT.

The rearrangement links TRBV29-1 to TRBJ1-1; no reliable D call. The germline V gene encodes CDR1 SQVTM and CDR2 ANQGSEA. The CDR3 covers 13 residues. The V gene lost 4 bases and the J gene lost 1 base, with 10 bases spanning the gap. CDR3 residues: CSVVRQTNTEAFF. The CDR3 DNA follows: TGCAGCGTTGTAAGACAAACGAACACTGAAGCTTTCTTT.

This clonotype was observed a few times. The chain links TRBV13 to TRBJ1-3; D might be TRBD1 (5 bases). From germline, CDR1 is PRHDT and CDR2 FYEKMQ (reference sequence). The CDR3 totals 18 residues. Trimming left V 5 bases short and J 0 bases short, with 20 bases between. CDR3 nucleotides: TGTGCCAGCAGCCGGGATTTTACCTCGACAGTCTCTGGAAACACCATATATTTT. As protein: CASSRDFTSTVSGNTIYF.

This clonotype appeared many times. The gene calls are TRBV20-1 and TRBJ1-2, with TRBD1 identical over 7 bases. CDR1 DFQATT and CDR2 SNEGSKA come from the germline V gene (reference sequence). The CDR3 sequence is 12 residues long. In DNA, the CDR3 is TGCACCTGGGACAGCAACCTGTATGGCTACACCTTC. This gives the protein CTWDSNLYGYTF.

J is TRBJ1-2 and V is TRBV19, with TRBD1 as a possible D gene (5 bases). Germline V lookup: CDR1 LNHDA, CDR2 SQIVND (reference sequence). The germline V and J ends were trimmed by 3 bases and 3 bases, with 8 bases remaining between them. CDR3 length: 13 amino acids. Here the CDR3 DNA reads TGTGCCAGTAGTATCTCAGGGCACTATGGCTACACCTTC. It codes for CASSISGHYGYTF.

The CDR3 coding sequence is TGTGCCAGCTCGACTAGCGGGACAAAAGAGACCCAGTACTTC. It specifies CASSTSGTKETQYF. The chain uses TRBV25-1 and TRBJ2-5; 11 bases are a match to TRBD2. CDR1 MGHDK and CDR2 SYGVNS come from the germline V gene. The CDR3 consists of 14 residues. The trim removed 8 bases at V and 3 bases at J, leaving 5 bases unmatched. The variable domain in full, completed from reference TRBV25-1 and TRBJ2-5, reads EADIYQTPRYLVIGTGKKITLECSQTMGHDKMYWYQQDPGMELHLIHYSYGVNSTEKGDLSSESTVSRIRTEHFPLTLESARPSHTSQYLCASSTSGTKETQYFGPGTRLLVL.

The chain's CDR3 is CASSLTGQYQETQYF. The CDR3 region has the DNA TGTGCCAGCAGCTTAACAGGACAGTACCAAGAGACCCAGTACTTC. The chain links TRBV7-2 to TRBJ2-5; tentative D call: TRBD1 (6 bases). The CDR3 consists of 15 residues. V lost 2 bases and J lost 0, with 10 bases in between. CDR1 is SGHTA, CDR2 FQGNSA, per germline.

The sample holds many counts of this clonotype. CDR3 region: CSARDSRGAEAFF. The CDR3 DNA is TGCAGTGCTAGAGATTCTAGGGGAGCTGAAGCTTTCTTT. This chain uses TRBV20-1 with TRBJ1-1; the D gene is possibly TRBD1 (5 bases). The CDR3 is made up of 13 amino acids. The germline gives CDR1 DFQATT, CDR2 SNEGSKA (reference sequence). The germline V and J ends were trimmed by 0 bases and 6 bases, with 11 bases remaining between them.

The chain employs TRBV5-1 and TRBJ1-4; D gene unclear. The CDR3 contains 13 residues. From germline, CDR1 is SGHRS and CDR2 YFSETQ. The ends were cut back, 6 bases at V and 1 base at J, with 7 bases in the middle. The CDR3 reads CASTDGTNEKLFF. The CDR3 coding sequence is TGCGCCAGCACGGATGGAACTAATGAAAAACTGTTTTTT.

J is TRBJ1-5 and V is TRBV29-1; 10 nucleotides align to TRBD1. The CDR3 length is 14 residues. Looked up from germline, CDR1 is SQVTM and CDR2 is ANQGSEA. J lost 11 bases, V lost 6 bases, and 13 bases had no gene match. The CDR3 DNA follows: TGCAGCGTGGCACCGACAGGGGGCATTGAGACCCAGCATTTT. Amino acid sequence: CSVAPTGGIETQHF.

With respect to this clonotype: With a much larger clone just one base away, this may be a read error. The rearrangement uses TRBV24-1 and TRBJ2-3; 11 bases line up with TRBD1. The CDR3 sequence is 12 residues long. Germline-derived CDR1 and CDR2 are KGHDR and SFDVKD. Trimming removed 6 bases from V and 14 bases from J; junction bases left unmatched: 6. The CDR3, as DNA: TGTGCCACCAGTCTAAGGACAGGGGGCTGGTATTTT. Protein product: CATSLRTGGWYF.